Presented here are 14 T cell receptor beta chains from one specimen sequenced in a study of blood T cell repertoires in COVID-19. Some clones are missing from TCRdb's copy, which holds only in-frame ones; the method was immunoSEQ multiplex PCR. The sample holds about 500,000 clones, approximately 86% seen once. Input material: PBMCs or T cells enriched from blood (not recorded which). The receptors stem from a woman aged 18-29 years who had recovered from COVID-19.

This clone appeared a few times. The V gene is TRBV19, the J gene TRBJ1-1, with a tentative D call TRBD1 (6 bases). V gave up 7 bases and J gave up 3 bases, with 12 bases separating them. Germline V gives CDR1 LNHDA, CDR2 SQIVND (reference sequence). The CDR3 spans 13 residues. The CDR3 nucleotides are TGTGCCAGTAAACTACAGGGATACACTGAAGCTTTCTTT. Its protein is CASKLQGYTEAFF.

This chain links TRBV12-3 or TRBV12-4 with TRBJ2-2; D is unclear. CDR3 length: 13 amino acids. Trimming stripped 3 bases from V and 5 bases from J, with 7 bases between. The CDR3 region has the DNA TGTGCCAGCAGTTTGTTCATTACCGGGGAGCTGTTTTTT. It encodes CASSLFITGELFF.

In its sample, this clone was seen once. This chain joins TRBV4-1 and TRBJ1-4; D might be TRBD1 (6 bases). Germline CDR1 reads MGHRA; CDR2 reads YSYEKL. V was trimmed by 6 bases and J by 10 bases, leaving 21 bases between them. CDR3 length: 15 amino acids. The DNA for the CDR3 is TGCGCCAGCAGTCATATACAGGGAGAGAGGGGAAAACTGTTTTTT. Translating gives CASSHIQGERGKLFF.

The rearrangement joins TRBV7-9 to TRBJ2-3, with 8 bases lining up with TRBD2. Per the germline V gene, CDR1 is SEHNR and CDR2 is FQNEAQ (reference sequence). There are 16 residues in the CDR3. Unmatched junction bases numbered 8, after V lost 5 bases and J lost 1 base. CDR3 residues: CASSTTISGGTDTQYF. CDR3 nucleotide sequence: TGTGCCAGCAGCACGACGATTAGCGGGGGCACAGATACGCAGTATTTT.

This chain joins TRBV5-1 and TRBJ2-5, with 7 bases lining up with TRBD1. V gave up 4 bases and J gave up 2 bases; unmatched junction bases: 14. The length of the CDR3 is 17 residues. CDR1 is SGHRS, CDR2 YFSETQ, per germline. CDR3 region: CASSRHTPGTAQETQYF. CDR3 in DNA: TGCGCCAGCAGCCGACATACCCCCGGGACAGCACAAGAGACCCAGTACTTC.

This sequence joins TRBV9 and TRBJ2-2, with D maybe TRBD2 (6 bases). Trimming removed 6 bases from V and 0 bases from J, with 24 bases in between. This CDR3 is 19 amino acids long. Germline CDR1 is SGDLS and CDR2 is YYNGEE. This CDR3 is CASTPSPGLLLSNTGELFF. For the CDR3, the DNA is TGTGCCAGCACCCCCTCGCCGGGACTCCTACTGTCGAACACCGGGGAGCTGTTTTTT.

Here the CDR3 reads CASSRGLSADTQYF. In DNA, the CDR3 is TGTGCCAGCAGCCGAGGTTTGTCGGCAGATACGCAGTATTTT. The chain joins TRBV7-8 to TRBJ2-3; D uncertain. Trimming took off 5 bases at V and 4 bases at J, with 13 bases between the two ends. Germline CDR1 and CDR2: SGHVS and FQNEAQ. This CDR3 has 14 amino acids.

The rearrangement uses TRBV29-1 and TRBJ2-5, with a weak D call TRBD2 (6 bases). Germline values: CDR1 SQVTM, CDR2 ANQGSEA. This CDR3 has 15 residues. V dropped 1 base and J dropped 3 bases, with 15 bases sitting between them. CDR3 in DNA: TGCAGCGTTGAAGTGGCCCCAGGAGGGGAAGAGACCCAGTACTTC. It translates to CSVEVAPGGEETQYF.

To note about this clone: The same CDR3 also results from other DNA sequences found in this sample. CDR3 amino acids: CASSQGGGTDTQYF. The CDR3 nucleotides are TGTGCCAGCAGCCAAGGGGGGGGCACAGATACGCAGTATTTT. The J gene is TRBJ2-3, the V gene TRBV3-1 (or the pseudogene TRBV3-2); D is possibly TRBD2 (6 bases). The CDR3 is 14 residues long. Germline V gene data show CDR1 as LGHDT and CDR2 as YNNKEL (reference sequence). The V and J ends lost 1 base and 1 base respectively, with 6 bases between them.

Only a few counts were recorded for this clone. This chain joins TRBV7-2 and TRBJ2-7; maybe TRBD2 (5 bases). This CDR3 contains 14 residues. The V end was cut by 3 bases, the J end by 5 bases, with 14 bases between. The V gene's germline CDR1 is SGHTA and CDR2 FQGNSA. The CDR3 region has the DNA TGTGCCAGCAGCTTGGCCGGGGTTGTCCACGAGCAGTACTTC. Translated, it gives CASSLAGVVHEQYF.

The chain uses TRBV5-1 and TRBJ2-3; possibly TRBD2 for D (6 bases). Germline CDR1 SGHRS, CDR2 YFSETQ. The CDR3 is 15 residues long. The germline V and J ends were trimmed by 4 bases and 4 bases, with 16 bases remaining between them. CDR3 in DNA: TGCGCCAGCAGCCCGACAGCCGGGGGTGCAGATACGCAGTATTTT. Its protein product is CASSPTAGGADTQYF.

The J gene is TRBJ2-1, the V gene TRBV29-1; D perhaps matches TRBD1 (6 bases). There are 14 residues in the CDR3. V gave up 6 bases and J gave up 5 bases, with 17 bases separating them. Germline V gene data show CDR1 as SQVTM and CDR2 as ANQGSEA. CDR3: CSVRSGGGHNEQFF. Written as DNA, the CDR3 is TGCAGCGTGCGCAGTGGGGGCGGGCACAATGAGCAGTTCTTC.

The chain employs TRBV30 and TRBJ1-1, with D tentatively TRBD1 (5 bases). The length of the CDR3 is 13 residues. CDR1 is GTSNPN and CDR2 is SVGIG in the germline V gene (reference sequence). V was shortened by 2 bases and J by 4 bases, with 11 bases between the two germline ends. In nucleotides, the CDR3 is TGTGCCTGGAGTCCTGACAGTATCACTGAAGCTTTCTTT. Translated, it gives CAWSPDSITEAFF.

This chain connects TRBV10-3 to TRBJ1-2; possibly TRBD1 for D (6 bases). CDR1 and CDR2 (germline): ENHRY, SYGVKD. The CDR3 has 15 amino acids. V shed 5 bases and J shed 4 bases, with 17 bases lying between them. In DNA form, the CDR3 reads TGTGCCATCAGTCACGTCGACAGGACCGCCTATGGCTACACCTTC. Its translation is CAISHVDRTAYGYTF.